This T cell receptor (beta chain) emerged from a study of monozygotic twins with inflammatory bowel disease. Regarding the study as a whole: Fewer clonotypes were shared with others by IBD patients than by healthy twins, especially with disease activity. On the inverse Simpson index, IBD patients scored lower for TCRbeta diversity than healthy co-twins. It was not supported that a single strong signal or clonotype was associated with IBD.

The germline V gene encodes CDR1 LGHDT and CDR2 YNNKEL (reference sequence). This CDR3 region has 14 residues. As concerns this clonotype: Its antigen remains unknown.

Blood samples, whole and unsorted for T cells, yielded the isolated total RNA. TCRdb reprocessed the 5' RACE reads and reports one entry per CDR3 protein, with no DNA. The table counts approximately 390,000 distinct CDR3 sequences; more than 2% lies in the top ten. The origin of this receptor is a human donor with ulcerative colitis or Crohn's disease, or a healthy co-twin of an affected twin (not recorded which). Sequencing used blood. The chain couples TRBV3-1 to TRBJ1-5; TCRdb selects TRBD1, and the lack of DNA leaves this call unchecked. The CDR3 loop is CASSFRQGGQPQHF.